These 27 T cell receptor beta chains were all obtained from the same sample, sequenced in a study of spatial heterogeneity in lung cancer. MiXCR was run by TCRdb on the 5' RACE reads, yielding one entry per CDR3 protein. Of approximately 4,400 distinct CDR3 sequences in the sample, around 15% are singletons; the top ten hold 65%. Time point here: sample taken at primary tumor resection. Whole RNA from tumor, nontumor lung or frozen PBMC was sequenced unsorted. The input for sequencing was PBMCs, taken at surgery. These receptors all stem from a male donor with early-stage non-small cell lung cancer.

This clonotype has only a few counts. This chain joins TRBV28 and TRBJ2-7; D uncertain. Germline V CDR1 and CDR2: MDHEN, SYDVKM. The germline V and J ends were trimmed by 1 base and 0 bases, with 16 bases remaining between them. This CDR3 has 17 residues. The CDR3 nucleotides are TGTGCCAGCAGTTTATTATTGTCCGGCTGGTACTCCTACGAGCAGTACTTC. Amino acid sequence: CASSLLLSGWYSYEQYF.

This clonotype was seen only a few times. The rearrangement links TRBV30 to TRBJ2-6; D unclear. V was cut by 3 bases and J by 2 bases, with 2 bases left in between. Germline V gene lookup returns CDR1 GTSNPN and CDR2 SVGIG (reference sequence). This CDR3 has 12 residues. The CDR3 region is CAWSTGANVLTF. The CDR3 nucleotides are TGTGCCTGGAGCACTGGGGCCAACGTCCTGACTTTC.

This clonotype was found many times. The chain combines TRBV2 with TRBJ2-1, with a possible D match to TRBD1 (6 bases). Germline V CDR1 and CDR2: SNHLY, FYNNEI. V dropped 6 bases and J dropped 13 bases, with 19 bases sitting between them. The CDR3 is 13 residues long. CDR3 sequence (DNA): TGTGCCAGCAGGAGATCAGGGGTCGCCGAACAGTTCTTC. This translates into CASRRSGVAEQFF.

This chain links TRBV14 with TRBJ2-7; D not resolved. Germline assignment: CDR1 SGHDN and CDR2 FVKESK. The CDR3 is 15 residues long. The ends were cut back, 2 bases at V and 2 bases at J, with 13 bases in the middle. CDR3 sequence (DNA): TGTGCCAGCAGCCAATATGTCACATCAACCTACGAGCAGTACTTC. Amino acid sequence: CASSQYVTSTYEQYF.

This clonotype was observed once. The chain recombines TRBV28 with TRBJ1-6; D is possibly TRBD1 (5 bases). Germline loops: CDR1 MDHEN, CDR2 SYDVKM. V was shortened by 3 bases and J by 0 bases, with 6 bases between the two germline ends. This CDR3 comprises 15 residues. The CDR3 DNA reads TGTGCCAGCAGTTTCGGGACCTCCTATAATTCACCCCTCCACTTT. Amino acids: CASSFGTSYNSPLHF.

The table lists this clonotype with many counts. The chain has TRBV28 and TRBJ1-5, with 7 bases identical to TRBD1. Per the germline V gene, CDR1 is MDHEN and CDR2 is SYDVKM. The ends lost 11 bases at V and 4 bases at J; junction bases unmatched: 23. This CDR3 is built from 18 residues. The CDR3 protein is CACTRQGVHTAKNQPQHF. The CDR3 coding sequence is TGTGCCTGTACGAGACAGGGAGTTCACACGGCTAAGAATCAGCCCCAGCATTTT.

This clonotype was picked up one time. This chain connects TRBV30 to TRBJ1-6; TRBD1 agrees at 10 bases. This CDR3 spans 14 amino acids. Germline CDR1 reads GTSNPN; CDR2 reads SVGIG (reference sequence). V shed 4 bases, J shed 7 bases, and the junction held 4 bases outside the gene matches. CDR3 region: CAWTGQGLNSPLHF. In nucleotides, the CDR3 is TGTGCCTGGACGGGACAGGGGTTGAATTCACCCCTCCACTTT.

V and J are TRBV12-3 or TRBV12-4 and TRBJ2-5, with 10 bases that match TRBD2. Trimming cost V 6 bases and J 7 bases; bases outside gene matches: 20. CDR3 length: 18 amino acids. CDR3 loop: CASSPPGLATSKEGTQYF. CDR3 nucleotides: TGTGCCAGCAGCCCACCGGGACTAGCGACCTCAAAAGAAGGGACCCAGTACTTC.

The CDR3 DNA reads TGTGCCACCAGTGATTTGCCCAGGGTGAACACCGGGGAGCTGTTTTTT. Translating gives CATSDLPRVNTGELFF. The chain is built from TRBV24-1 and TRBJ2-2, with D possibly TRBD1 on 5 matching bases. Germline V gene lookup returns CDR1 KGHDR and CDR2 SFDVKD. V dropped 0 bases and J dropped 1 base, with 8 bases sitting between them. This CDR3 has 16 residues.

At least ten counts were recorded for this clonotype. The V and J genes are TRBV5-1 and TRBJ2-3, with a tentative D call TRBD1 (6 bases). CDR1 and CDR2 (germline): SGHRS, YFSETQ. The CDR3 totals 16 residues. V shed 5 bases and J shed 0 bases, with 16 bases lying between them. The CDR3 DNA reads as TGCGCCAGCAGATCTACCGGACAGTTTAGCACAGATACGCAGTATTTT. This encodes CASRSTGQFSTDTQYF.

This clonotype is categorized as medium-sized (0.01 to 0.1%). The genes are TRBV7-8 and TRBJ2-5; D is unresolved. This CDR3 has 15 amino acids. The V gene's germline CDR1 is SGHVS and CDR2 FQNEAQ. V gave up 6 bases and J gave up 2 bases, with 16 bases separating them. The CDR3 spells CASSPPETLQETQYF. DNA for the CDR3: TGTGCCAGCAGTCCCCCCGAGACTCTACAAGAGACCCAGTACTTC. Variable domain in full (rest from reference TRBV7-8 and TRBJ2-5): GAGVSQSPRYKVAKRGQDVALRCDPISGHVSLFWYQQALGQGPEFLTYFQNEAQLDKSGLPSDRFFAERPEGSVSTLKIQRTQQEDSAVYLCASSPPETLQETQYFGPGTRLLVL.

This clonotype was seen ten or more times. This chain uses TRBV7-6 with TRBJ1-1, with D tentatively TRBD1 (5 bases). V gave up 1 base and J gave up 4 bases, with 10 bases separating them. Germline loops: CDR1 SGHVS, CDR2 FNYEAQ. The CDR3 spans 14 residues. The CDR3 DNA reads TGTGCCAGCAGCTTAGGGGGCGCGGGCACTGAAGCTTTCTTT. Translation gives CASSLGGAGTEAFF.

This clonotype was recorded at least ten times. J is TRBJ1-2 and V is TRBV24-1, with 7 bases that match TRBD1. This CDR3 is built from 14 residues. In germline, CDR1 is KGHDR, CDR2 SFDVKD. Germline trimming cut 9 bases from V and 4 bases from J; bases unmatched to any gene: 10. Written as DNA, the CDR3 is TGTGCCACCGGATCCGGGACAGAGCTCTATGGCTACACCTTC. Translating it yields CATGSGTELYGYTF.

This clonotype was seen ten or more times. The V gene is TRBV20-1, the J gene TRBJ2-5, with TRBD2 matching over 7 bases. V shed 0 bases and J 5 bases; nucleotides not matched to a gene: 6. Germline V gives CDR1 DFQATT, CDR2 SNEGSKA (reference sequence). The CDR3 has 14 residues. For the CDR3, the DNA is TGCAGTGCTAGAGATGGGCGGGAGTGGGAGACCCAGTACTTC. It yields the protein CSARDGREWETQYF.

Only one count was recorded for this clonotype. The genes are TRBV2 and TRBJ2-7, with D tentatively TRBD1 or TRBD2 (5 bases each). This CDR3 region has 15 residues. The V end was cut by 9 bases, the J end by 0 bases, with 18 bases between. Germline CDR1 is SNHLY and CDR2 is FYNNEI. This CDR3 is CASQLRDAGSYEQYF. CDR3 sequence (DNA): TGTGCCAGTCAATTACGGGACGCCGGCTCCTACGAGCAGTACTTC.

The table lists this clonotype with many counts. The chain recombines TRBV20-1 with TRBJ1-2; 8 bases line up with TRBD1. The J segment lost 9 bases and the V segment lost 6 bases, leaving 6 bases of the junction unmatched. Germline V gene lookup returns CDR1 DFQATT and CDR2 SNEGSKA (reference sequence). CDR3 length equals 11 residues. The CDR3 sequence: CSATAGGSYTF. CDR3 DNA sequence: TGCAGTGCGACGGCAGGGGGCAGCTACACCTTC.

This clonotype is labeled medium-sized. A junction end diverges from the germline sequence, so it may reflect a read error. The CDR3 reads CASSLTATGNEQFF. Written as DNA, the CDR3 is TGTGCTAGCAGCTTAACAGCCACGGGGAATGAGCAGTTCTTC. The rearrangement uses TRBV7-7 and TRBJ2-1, with D perhaps matching TRBD2 (5 bases). Germline lookup yields CDR1 SSHAT and CDR2 FNYEAQ (reference sequence). The CDR3 covers 14 residues. Full variable domain (outside the CDR3, taken from reference TRBV7-7 and TRBJ2-1): GAGVSQSPRYKVTKRGQDVTLRCDPISSHATLYWYQQALGQGPEFLTYFNYEAQPDKSGLPSDRFSAERPEGSISTLTIQRTEQRDSAMYRCASSLTATGNEQFFGPGTRLTVL.

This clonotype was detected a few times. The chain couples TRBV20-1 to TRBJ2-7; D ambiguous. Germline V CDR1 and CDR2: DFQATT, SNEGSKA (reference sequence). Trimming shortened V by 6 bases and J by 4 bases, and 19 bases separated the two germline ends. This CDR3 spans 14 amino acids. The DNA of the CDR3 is TGCAGTGCCCTACCCCCCGAAGTTGGGTACGAGCAGTACTTC. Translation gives CSALPPEVGYEQYF.

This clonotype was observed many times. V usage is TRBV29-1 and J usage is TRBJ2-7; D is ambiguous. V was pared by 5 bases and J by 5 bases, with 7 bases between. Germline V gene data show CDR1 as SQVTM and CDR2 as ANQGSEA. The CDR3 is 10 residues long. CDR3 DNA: TGCAGCGTTACCCAGCACGAGCAGTACTTC. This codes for CSVTQHEQYF.

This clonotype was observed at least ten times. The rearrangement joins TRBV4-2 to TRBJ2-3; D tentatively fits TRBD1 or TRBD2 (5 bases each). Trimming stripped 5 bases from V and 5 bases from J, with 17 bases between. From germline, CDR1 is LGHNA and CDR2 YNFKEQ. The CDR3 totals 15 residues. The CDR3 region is CASSTQREGQDTQYF. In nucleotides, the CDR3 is TGTGCCAGCAGCACCCAGCGAGAGGGGCAAGATACGCAGTATTTT.

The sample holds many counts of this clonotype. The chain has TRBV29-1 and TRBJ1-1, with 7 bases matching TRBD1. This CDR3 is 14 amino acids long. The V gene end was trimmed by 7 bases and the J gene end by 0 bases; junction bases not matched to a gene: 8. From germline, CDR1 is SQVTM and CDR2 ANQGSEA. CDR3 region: CSAPTGPMNTEAFF. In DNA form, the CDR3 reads TGCAGCGCCCCGACAGGGCCCATGAACACTGAAGCTTTCTTT.

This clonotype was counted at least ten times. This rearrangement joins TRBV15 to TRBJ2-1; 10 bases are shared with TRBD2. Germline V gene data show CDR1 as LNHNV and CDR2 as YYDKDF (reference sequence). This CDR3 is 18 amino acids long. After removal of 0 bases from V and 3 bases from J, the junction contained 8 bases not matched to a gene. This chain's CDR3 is CATSRDRGSGRLYNEQFF. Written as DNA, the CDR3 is TGTGCCACCAGCAGAGATAGGGGTAGCGGGAGGCTCTACAATGAGCAGTTCTTC.

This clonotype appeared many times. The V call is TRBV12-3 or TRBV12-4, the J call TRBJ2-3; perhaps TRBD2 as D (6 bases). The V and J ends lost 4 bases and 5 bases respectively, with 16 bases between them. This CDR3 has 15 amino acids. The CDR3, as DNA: TGTGCCAGCAGTTCGCCGGGGGATGACGAAGATACGCAGTATTTT. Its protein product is CASSSPGDDEDTQYF.

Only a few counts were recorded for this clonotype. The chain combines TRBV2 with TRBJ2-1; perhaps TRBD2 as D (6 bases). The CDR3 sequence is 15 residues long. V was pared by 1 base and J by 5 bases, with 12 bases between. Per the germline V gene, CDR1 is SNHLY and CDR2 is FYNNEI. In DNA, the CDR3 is TGTGCCAGCAGTGAAGGGTGGAGGGGAAACAATGAGCAGTTCTTC. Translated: CASSEGWRGNNEQFF.

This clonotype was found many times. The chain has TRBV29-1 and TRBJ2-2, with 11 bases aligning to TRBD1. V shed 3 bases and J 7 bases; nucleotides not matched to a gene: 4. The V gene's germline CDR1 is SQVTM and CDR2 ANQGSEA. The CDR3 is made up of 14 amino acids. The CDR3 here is CSVERTGGIGELFF. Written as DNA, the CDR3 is TGCAGCGTTGAGAGGACAGGGGGCATCGGGGAGCTGTTTTTT.

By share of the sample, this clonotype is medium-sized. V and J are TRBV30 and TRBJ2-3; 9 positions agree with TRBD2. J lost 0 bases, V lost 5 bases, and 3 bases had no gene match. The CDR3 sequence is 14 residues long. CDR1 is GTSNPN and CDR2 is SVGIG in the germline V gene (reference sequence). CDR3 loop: CAWQREDSTDTQYF. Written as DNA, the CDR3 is TGTGCCTGGCAGCGGGAGGATAGCACAGATACGCAGTATTTT.

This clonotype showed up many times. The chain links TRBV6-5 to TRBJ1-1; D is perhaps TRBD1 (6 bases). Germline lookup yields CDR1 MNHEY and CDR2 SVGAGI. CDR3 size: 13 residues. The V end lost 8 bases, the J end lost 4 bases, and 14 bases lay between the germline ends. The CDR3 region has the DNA TGTGCCAGCTGTAAACAGGGAAGCACTGAAGCTTTCTTT. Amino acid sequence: CASCKQGSTEAFF.